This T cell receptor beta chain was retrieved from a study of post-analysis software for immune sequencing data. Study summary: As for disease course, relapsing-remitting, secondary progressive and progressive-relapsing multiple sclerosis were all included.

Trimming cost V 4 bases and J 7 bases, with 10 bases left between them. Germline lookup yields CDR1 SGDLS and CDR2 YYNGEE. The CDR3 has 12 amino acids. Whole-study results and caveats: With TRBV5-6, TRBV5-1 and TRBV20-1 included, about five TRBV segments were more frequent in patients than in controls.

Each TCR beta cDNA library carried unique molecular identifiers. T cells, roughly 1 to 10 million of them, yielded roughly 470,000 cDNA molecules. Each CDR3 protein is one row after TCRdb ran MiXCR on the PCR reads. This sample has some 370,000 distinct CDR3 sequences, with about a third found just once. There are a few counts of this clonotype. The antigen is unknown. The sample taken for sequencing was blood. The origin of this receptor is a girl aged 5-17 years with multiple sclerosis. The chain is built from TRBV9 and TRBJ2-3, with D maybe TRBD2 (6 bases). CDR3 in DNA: TGTGCCAGCAGCCCCCGGGAGAATACGCAGTATTTT. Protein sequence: CASSPRENTQYF. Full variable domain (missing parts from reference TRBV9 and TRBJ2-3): DSGVTQTPKHLITATGQRVTLRCSPRSGDLSVYWYQQSLDQGLQFLIQYYNGEERAKGNILERFSAQQFPDLHSELNLSSLELGDSALYFCASSPRENTQYFGPGTRLTVL.